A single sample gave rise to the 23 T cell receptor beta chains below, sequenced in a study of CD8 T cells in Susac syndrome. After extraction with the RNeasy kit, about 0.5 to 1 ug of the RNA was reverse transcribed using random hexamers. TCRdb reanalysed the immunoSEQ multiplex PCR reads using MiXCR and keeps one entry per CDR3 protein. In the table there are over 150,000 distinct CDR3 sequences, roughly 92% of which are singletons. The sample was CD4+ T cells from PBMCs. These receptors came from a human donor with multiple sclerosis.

CDR3 bases: TGCGCCAGCAGCCAAGGAACGATTAACTATGGCTACACCTTC. This gives the protein CASSQGTINYGYTF. V usage is TRBV4-3 and J usage is TRBJ1-2; unclear D gene. Trimming took 1 base from V and 1 from J, leaving 7 bases between them. The CDR3 runs to 14 residues. Germline CDR1 is LGHNA and CDR2 is YSLEER.

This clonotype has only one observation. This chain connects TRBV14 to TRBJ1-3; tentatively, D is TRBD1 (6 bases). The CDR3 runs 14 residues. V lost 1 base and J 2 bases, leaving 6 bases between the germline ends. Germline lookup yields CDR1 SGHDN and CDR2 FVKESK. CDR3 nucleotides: TGTGCCAGCAGCCAAGGGACAGCTGGAAACACCATATATTTT. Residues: CASSQGTAGNTIYF.

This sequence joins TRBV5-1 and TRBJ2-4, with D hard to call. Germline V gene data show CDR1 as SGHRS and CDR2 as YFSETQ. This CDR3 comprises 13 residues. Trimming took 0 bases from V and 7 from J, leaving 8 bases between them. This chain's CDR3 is CASSLVLGNIQYF. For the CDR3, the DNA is TGCGCCAGCAGCTTGGTTCTCGGGAACATTCAGTACTTC.

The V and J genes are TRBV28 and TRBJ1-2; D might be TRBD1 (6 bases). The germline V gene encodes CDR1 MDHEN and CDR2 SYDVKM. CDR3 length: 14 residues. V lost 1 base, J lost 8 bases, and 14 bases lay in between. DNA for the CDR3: TGTGCCAGCAGTTTATCGGGGCAGGGGAGAGGCTACACCTTC. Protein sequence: CASSLSGQGRGYTF.

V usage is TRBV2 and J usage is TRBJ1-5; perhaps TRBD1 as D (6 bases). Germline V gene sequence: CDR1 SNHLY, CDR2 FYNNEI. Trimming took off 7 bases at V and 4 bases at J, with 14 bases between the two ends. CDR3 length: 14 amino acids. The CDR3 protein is CASNSGQPNQPQHF. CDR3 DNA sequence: TGTGCCAGCAATTCTGGACAGCCTAATCAGCCCCAGCATTTT.

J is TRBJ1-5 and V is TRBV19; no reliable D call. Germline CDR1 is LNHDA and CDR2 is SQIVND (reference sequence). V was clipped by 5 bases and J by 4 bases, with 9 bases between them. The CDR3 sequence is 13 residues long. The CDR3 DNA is TGTGCCAGTAGTCCCGGGCTTAATCAGCCCCAGCATTTT. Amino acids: CASSPGLNQPQHF.

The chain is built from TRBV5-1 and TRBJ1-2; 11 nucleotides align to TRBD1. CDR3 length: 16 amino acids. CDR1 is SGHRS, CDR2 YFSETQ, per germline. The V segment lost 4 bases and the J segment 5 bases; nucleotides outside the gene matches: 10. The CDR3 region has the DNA TGCGCCAGCAGCCGAGACGGGACAGGGGGAAGATATGGCTACACCTTC. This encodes CASSRDGTGGRYGYTF.

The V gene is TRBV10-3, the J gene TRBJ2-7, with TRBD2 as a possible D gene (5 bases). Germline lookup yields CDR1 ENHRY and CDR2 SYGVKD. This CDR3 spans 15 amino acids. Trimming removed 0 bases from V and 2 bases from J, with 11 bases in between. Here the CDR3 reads CAISESTRAPYEQYF. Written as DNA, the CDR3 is TGTGCCATCAGTGAGTCCACGCGGGCTCCCTACGAGCAGTACTTC.

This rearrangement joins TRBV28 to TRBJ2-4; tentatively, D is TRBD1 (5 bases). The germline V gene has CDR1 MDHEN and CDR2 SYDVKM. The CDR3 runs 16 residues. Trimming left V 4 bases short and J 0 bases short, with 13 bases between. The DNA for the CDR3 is TGTGCCAGCAGTTCCGAGACAGTCCTAGCCAAAAACATTCAGTACTTC. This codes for CASSSETVLAKNIQYF.

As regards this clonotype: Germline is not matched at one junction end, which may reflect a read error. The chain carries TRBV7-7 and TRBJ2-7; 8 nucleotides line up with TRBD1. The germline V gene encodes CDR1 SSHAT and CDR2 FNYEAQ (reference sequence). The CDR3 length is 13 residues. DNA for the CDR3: TGTGCTAGCAGCTTAGACAGGGGCAGCGAGCAGTACTTC. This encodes CASSLDRGSEQYF. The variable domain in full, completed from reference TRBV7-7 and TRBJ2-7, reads GAGVSQSPRYKVTKRGQDVTLRCDPISSHATLYWYQQALGQGPEFLTYFNYEAQPDKSGLPSDRFSAERPEGSISTLTIQRTEQRDSAMYRCASSLDRGSEQYFGPGTRLTVT.

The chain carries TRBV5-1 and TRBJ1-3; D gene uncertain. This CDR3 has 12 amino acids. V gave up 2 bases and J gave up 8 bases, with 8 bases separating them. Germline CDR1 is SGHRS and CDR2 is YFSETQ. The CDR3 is CASSFSMDTIYF. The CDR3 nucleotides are TGCGCCAGCAGCTTTTCTATGGACACCATATATTTT.

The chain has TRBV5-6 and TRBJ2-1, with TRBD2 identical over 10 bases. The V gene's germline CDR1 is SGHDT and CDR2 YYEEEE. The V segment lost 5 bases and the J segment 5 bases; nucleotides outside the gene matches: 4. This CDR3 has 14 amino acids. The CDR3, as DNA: TGTGCCAGCAGTTACGGACTAGCGGACAATGAGCAGTTCTTC. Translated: CASSYGLADNEQFF.

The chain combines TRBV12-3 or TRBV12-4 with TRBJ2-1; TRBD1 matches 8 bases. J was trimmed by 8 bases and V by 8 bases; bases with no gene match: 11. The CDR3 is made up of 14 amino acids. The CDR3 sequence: CASGPGQAWDEQFF. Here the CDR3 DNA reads TGTGCCAGCGGGCCGGGACAGGCTTGGGATGAGCAGTTCTTC.

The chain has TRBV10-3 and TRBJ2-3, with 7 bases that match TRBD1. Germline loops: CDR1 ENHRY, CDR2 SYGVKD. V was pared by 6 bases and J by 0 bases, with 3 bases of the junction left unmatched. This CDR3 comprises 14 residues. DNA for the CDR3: TGTGCCATCAGGCCGGGACAGAGCACAGATACGCAGTATTTT. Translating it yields CAIRPGQSTDTQYF.

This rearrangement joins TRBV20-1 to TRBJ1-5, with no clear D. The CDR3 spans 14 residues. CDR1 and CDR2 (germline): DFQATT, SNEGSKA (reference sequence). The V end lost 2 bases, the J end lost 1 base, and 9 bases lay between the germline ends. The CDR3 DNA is TGCAGTGCTAGAATTCAGCCCAGCAATCAGCCCCAGCATTTT. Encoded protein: CSARIQPSNQPQHF.

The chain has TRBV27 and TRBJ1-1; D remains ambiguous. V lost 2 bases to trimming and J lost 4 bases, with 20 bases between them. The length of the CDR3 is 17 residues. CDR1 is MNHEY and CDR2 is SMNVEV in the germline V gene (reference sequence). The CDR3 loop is CASSLELPFWGGTEAFF. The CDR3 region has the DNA TGTGCCAGCAGTTTAGAGTTACCTTTTTGGGGAGGCACTGAAGCTTTCTTT.

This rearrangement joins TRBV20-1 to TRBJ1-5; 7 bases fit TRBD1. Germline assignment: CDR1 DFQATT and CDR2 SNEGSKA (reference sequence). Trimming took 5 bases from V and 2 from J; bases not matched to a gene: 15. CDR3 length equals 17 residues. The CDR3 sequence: CSAALTSGGRGNQPQHF. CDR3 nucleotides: TGCAGTGCTGCCTTGACCTCAGGGGGGCGAGGCAATCAGCCCCAGCATTTT.

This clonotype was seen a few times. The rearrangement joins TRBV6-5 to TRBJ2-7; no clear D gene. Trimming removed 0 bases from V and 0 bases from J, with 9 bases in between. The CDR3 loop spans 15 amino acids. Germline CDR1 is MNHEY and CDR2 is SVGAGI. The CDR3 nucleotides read TGTGCCAGCAGTTACTCCCTGCCGCCCTCCTACGAGCAGTACTTC. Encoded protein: CASSYSLPPSYEQYF.

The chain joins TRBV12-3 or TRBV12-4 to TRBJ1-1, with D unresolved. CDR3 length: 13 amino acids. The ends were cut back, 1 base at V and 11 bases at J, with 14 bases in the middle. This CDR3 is CASSLGETLGAFF. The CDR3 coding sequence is TGTGCCAGCAGTTTAGGTGAGACCCTAGGCGCTTTCTTT.

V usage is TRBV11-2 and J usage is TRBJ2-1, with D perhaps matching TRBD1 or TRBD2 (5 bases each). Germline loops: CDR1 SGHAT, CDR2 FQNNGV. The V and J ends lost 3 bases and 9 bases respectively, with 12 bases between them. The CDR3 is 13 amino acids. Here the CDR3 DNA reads TGTGCCAGCAGCTTGTTCAGGGCGGGTGAGCAGTTCTTC. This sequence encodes CASSLFRAGEQFF.

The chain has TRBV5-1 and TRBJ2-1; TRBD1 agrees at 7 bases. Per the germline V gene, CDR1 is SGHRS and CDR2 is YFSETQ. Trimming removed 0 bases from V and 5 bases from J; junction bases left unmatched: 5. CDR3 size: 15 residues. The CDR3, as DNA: TGCGCCAGCAGCTTGGCCTCGGGACAGAACAATGAGCAGTTCTTC. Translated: CASSLASGQNNEQFF.

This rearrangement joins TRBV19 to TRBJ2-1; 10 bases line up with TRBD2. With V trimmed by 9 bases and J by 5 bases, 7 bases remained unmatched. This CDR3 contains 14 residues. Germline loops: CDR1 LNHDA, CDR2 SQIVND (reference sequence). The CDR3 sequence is CASSGLAADNEQFF. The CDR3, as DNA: TGTGCCAGCTCCGGACTAGCGGCAGACAATGAGCAGTTCTTC. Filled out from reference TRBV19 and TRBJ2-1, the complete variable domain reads DGGITQSPKYLFRKEGQNVTLSCEQNLNHDAMYWYRQDPGQGLRLIYYSQIVNDFQKGDIAEGYSVSREKKESFPLTVTSAQKNPTAFYLCASSGLAADNEQFFGPGTRLTVL.

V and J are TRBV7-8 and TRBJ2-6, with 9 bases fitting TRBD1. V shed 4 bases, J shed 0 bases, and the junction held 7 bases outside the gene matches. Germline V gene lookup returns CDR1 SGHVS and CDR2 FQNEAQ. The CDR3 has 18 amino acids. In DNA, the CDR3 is TGTGCCAGCAGCTCGGGGACAGGGTTCCTCTCTGGGGCCAACGTCCTGACTTTC. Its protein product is CASSSGTGFLSGANVLTF.